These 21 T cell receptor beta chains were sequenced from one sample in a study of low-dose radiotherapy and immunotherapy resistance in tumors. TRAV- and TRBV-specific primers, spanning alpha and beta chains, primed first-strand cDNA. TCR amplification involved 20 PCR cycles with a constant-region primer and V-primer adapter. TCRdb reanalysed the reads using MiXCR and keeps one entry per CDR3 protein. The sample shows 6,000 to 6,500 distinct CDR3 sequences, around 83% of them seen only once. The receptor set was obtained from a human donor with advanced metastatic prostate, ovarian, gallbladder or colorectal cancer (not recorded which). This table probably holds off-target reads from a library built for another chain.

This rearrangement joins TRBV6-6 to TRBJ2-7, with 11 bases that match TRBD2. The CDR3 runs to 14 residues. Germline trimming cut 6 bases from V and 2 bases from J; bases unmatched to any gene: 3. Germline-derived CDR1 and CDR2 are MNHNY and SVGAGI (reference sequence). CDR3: CASRKLAGAYEQYF. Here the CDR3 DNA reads TGTGCCAGCAGGAAACTAGCGGGAGCCTACGAGCAGTACTTC.

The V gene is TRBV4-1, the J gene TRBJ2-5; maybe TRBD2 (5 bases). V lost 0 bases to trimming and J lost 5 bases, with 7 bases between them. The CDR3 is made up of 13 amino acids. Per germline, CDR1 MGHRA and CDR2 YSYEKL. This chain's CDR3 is CASSQERGETQYF. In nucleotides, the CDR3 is TGCGCCAGCAGCCAAGAAAGAGGGGAGACCCAGTACTTC.

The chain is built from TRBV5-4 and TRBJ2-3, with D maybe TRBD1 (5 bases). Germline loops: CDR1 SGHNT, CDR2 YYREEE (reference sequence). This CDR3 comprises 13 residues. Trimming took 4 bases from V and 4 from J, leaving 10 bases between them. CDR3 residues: CASSTDTPDTQYF. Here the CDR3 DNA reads TGTGCCAGCAGCACGGACACCCCAGATACGCAGTATTTT.

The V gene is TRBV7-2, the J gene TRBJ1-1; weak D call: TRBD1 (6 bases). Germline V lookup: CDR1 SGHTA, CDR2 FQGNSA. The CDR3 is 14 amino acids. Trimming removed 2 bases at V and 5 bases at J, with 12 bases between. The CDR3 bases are TGTGCCAGCAGCTTAAGACAGGCGGAGACTGAAGCTTTCTTT. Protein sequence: CASSLRQAETEAFF.

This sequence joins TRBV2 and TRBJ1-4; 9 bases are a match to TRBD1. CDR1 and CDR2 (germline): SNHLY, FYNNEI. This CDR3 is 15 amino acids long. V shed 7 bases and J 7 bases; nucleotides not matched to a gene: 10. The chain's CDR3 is CASTDIGTGSEKLFF. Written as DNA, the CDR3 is TGTGCCAGCACCGATATTGGGACAGGGAGTGAAAAACTGTTTTTT.

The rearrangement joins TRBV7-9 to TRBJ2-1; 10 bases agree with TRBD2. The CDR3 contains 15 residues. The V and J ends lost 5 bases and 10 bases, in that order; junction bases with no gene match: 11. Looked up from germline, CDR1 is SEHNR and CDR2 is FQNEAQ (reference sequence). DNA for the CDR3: TGTGCCAGCAGCCCCACCCTAGCGGGAGCTCGGGAGCAGTTCTTC. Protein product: CASSPTLAGAREQFF. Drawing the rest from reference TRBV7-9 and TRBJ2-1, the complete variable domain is DTGVSQNPRHKITKRGQNVTFRCDPISEHNRLYWYRQTLGQGPEFLTYFQNEAQLEKSRLLSDRFSAERPKGSFSTLEIQRTEQGDSAMYLCASSPTLAGAREQFFGPGTRLTVL.

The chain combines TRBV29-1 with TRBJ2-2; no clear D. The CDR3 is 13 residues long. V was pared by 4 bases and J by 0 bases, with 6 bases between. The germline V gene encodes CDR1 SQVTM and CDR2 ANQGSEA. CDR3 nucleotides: TGCAGCGTTGCCAGGTCGAACACCGGGGAGCTGTTTTTT. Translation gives CSVARSNTGELFF.

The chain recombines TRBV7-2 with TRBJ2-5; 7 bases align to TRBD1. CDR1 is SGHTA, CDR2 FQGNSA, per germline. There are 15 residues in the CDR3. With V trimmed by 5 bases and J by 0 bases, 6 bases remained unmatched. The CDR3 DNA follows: TGTGCCAGCAGCACCCGGACAGGAAACCAAGAGACCCAGTACTTC. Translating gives CASSTRTGNQETQYF.

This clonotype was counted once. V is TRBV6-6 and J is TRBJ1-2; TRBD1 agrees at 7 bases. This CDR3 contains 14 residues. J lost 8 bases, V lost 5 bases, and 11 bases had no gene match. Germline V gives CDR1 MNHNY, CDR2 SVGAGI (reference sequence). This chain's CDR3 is CASSAGTEVGGYTF. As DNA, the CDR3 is TGTGCCAGCAGTGCCGGGACAGAAGTCGGCGGCTACACCTTC.

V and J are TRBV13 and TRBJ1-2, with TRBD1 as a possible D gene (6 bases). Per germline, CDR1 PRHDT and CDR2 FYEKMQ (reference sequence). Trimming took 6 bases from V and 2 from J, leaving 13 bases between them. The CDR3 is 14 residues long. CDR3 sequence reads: CASSATTGNYGYTF. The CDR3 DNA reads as TGTGCCAGCAGTGCTACGACAGGAAACTATGGCTACACCTTC.

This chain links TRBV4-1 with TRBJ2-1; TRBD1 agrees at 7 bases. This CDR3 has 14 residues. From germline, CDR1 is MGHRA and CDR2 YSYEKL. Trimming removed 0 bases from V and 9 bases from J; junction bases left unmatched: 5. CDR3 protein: CASSQEAPGGEQFF. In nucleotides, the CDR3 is TGCGCCAGCAGCCAAGAAGCCCCAGGGGGTGAGCAGTTCTTC.

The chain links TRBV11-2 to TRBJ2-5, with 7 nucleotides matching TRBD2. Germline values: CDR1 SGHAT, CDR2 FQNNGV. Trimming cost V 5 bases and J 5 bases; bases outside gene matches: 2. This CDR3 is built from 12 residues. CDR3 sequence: CASSKAGETQYF. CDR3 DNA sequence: TGTGCCAGCAGCAAAGCGGGGGAGACCCAGTACTTC.

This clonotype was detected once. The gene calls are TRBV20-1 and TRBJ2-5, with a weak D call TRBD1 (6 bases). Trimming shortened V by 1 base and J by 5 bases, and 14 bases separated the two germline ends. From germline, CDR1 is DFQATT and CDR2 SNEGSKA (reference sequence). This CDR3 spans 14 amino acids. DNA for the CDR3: TGCAGTGCTAGAGTGGGGACACTGGGGGAGACCCAGTACTTC. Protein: CSARVGTLGETQYF.

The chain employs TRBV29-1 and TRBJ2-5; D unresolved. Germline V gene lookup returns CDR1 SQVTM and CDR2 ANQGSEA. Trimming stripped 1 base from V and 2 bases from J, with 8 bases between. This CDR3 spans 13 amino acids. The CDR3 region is CSVEAGSQETQYF. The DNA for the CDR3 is TGCAGCGTTGAAGCGGGCAGTCAAGAGACCCAGTACTTC.

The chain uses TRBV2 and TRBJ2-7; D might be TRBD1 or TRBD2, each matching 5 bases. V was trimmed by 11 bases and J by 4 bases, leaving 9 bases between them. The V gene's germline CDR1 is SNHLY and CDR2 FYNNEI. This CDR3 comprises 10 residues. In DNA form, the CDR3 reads TGTGCCTCCGGGGCTTACGAGCAGTACTTC. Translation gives CASGAYEQYF.

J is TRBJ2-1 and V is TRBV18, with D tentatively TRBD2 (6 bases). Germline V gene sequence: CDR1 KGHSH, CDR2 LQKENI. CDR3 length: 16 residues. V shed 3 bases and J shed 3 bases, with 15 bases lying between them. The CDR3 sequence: CASSPRDARIYNEQFF. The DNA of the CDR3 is TGTGCCAGCTCACCGCGGGACGCACGAATCTACAATGAGCAGTTCTTC.

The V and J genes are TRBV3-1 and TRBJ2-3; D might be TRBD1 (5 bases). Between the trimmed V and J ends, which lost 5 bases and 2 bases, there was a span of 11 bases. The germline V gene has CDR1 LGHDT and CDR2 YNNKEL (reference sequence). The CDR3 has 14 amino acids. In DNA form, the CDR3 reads TGTGCCAGCAGCGATCAGGGCGACACAGATACGCAGTATTTT. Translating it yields CASSDQGDTDTQYF.

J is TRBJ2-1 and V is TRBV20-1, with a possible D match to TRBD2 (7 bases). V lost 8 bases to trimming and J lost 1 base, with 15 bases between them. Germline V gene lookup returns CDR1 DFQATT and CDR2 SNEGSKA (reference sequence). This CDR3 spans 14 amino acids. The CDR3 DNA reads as TGCAGTTCTTGGGGGGGCCAATCCTACAATGAGCAGTTCTTC. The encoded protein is CSSWGGQSYNEQFF.

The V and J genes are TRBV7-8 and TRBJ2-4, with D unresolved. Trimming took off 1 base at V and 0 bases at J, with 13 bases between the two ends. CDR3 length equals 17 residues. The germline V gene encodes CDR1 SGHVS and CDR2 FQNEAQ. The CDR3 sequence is CASSLGVTGLAKNIQYF. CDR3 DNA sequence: TGTGCCAGCAGCTTAGGGGTCACCGGGCTAGCCAAAAACATTCAGTACTTC. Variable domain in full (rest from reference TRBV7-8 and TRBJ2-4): GAGVSQSPRYKVAKRGQDVALRCDPISGHVSLFWYQQALGQGPEFLTYFQNEAQLDKSGLPSDRFFAERPEGSVSTLKIQRTQQEDSAVYLCASSLGVTGLAKNIQYFGAGTRLSVL.

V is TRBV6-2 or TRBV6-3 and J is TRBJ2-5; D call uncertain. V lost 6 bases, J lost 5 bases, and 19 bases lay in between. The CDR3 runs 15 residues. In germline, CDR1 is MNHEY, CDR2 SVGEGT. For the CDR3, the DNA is TGTGCCAGCAGCTCCCAAATAGGGCCGGACGAGACCCAGTACTTC. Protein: CASSSQIGPDETQYF.

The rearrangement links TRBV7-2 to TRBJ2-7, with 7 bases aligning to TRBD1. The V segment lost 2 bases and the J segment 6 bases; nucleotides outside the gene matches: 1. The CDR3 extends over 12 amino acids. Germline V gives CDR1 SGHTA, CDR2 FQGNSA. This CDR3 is CASSLSGGEQYF. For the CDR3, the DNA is TGTGCCAGCAGCTTATCAGGGGGCGAGCAGTACTTC.